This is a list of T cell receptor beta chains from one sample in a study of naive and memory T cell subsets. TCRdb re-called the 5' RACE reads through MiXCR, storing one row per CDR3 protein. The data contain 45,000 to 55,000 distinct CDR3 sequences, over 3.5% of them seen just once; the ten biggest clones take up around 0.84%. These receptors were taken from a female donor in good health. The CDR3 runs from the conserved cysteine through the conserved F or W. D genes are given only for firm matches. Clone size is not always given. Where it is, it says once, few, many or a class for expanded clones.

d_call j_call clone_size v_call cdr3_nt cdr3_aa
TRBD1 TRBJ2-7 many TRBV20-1 TGCAGTGCTAGGTACAGGGGGGAGCAGTACTTC CSARYRGEQYF
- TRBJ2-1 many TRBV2 TGTGCCAGCAGCCTGATTGGCGGCGGCTACAATGAGCAGTTCTTC CASSLIGGGYNEQFF
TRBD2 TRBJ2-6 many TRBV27 TGTGCCAGCAGGCCTAGCGGGAGTTCTGGGGCCAACGTCCTGACTTTC CASRPSGSSGANVLTF
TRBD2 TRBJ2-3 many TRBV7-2 TGTGCCAGCAGCCCCCGGACTAGCGCGGCTAGCACAGATACGCAGTATTTT CASSPRTSAASTDTQYF
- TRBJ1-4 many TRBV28 TGTGCCAGCAGTGTGGTCGGTGAAAAACTGTTTTTT CASSVVGEKLFF
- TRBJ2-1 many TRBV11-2 TGTGCCAGCAGCTTAGATCTTTCCGGGGGGCTGCAGTTCTTC CASSLDLSGGLQFF
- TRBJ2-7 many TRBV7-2 TGTGCCAGCAGCTTACTGGGGGACCCCGCCTACGAGCAGTACTTC CASSLLGDPAYEQYF
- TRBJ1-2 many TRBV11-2 TGTGCCAGCAGCTCTAGATCCAGAAATGGCTACACCTTC CASSSRSRNGYTF
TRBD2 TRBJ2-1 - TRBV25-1 TGTGCCAGCAGTGAAGCTAGCGGAGGGTGCTACAATGAGCAGTTCTTC CASSEASGGCYNEQFF
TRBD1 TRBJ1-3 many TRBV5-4 TGTGCCAGCAGCTCAAGACAGGGGGCTGGAAACACCATATATTTT CASSSRQGAGNTIYF
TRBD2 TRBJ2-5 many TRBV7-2 TGTGCCAGCAGCTCCCCTGGGGAGGGTGCAGAGACCCAGTACTTC CASSSPGEGAETQYF
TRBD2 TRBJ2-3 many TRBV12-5 TGTGCTAGTGGTTTGGAGTCCAGGACTAGCGGTAACACAGATACGCAGTATTTT CASGLESRTSGNTDTQYF
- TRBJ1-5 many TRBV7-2 TGTGCCAGCAGCTCGTGGGGCAATCAGCCCCAGCATTTT CASSSWGNQPQHF
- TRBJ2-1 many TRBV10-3 TGTGCCATCAGTGAACGGGTCTCCTACAATGAGCAGTTCTTC CAISERVSYNEQFF
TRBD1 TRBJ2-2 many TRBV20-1 TGCAGTGCTCAGAAGGGGGCAGGGGGAACCGGGGAGCTGTTTTTT CSAQKGAGGTGELFF
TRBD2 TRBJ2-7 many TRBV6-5 TGTGCCAGCAGTGATGCGGGACTAGCGGGAGTCGAGCAGTACTTC CASSDAGLAGVEQYF
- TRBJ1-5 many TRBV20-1 TGCAGTGCTAGCTATTTGGGGGGGCGCAATCAGCCCCAGCATTTT CSASYLGGRNQPQHF
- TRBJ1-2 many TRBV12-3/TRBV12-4 TGTGCCAGCAGTCCAAAGTCAGACATCGGCTACACCTTC CASSPKSDIGYTF
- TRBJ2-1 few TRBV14 TGTGCCAGCAGCCAAGGTTTTATGGCGGGAATCTACAATGAGCAGTTCTTC CASSQGFMAGIYNEQFF
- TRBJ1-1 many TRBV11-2 TGTGCCACCAAGCCGCTTACAGGTTACATGAACACTGAAGCTTTCTTT CATKPLTGYMNTEAFF
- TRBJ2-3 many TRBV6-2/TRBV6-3 TGTGCCAGCAGTTACTCGGGGCCCACAGATACGCAGTATTTT CASSYSGPTDTQYF
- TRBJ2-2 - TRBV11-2 TGTGCCAGCAGATTATCTTCTAGGGGCACGGGGGAGCTGTTTTTT CASRLSSRGTGELFF
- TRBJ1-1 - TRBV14 TGTGCCAGCAGCCAACGGTTGGGGGGAGAGAACACTGAAGCTTTCTTT CASSQRLGGENTEAFF
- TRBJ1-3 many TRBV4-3 TGCGCCAGCAGCCACAGTGGGCCCGGGGAAAAGGACACCATATATTTT CASSHSGPGEKDTIYF
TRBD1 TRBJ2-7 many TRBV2 TGTGCCAGCAGATACAGGGGCTACGAGCAGTACTTC CASRYRGYEQYF
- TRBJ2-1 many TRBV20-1 TGCAGTGCTAGGGGGGCCCCGACTAGTTTGTACAATGAGCAGTTCTTC CSARGAPTSLYNEQFF
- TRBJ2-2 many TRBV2 TGTGCCAGCGTGGCAGGGCCGAACACCGGGGAGCTGTTTTTT CASVAGPNTGELFF
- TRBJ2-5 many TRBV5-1 TGCGCCAGCAGCTTGACTCCTAGGCGGGAGACCCAGTACTTC CASSLTPRRETQYF
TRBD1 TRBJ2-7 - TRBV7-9 TGTGCCAGCATCTCGGGACAGGGGGACTACGAGCAGTACTTC CASISGQGDYEQYF
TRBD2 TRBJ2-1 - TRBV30 TGTGCCTGGAGTGTACCGATAGCCGGGAGGTGGTCCTACAATGAGCAGTTCTTC CAWSVPIAGRWSYNEQFF
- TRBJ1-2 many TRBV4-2 TGTGCCAGCAGCCAAGATCGGGCAGGCCGAATAAACTATGGCTACACCTTC CASSQDRAGRINYGYTF
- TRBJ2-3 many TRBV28 TGTGCCAGCAGTTTACTGGGGTCTACGCAGTATTTT CASSLLGSTQYF
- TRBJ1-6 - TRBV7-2 TGTGCCAGCAGCAGCGGTTGGGGCTCCTATAATTCACCCCTCCACTTT CASSSGWGSYNSPLHF
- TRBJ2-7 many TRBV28 TGTGCCAGCAGTTTTGACGGACGGGTCGGCGAGCAGTACTTC CASSFDGRVGEQYF
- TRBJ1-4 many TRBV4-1 TGCGCCAGCAGCCAAGTCCCCAGGGTTGAAAAACTGTTTTTT CASSQVPRVEKLFF
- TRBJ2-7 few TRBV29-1 TGCAGCGTTGGGGTCAACTCCTACGAGCAGTACTTC CSVGVNSYEQYF
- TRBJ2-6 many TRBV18 TGTGCCAGCTCACCTATCTCTGGGGCCAACGTCCTGACTTTC CASSPISGANVLTF
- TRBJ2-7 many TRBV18 TGTGCCAGCTCACCAATAGGGTACTACGAGCAGTACTTC CASSPIGYYEQYF
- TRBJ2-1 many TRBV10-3 TGTGCCATCAGTGAGTCCCTCTCCTACAATGAGCAGTTCTTC CAISESLSYNEQFF
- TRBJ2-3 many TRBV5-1 TGCGCCAGCAGCTTACAGTGGAGCACAGATACGCAGTATTTT CASSLQWSTDTQYF
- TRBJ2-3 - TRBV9 TGTGCCAGCAGCGCGCTTCCCGGGGGTAGCCGGGCAGATACGCAGTATTTT CASSALPGGSRADTQYF
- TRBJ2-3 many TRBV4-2 TGTGCCAGCAGCCAAAGGGGATTGGGTACGGGAGCGAGCACAGATACGCAGTATTTT CASSQRGLGTGASTDTQYF
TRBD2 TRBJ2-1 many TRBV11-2 TGTGCCAGCAGCTTAGGAGGGCTAGCGGGGTCCTACAATGAGCAGTTCTTC CASSLGGLAGSYNEQFF
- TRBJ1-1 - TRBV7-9 TGTGCCAGCAGCAAATGGGGGGACCCTTTCTTT CASSKWGDPFF
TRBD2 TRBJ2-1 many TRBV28 TGTGCCAGCAGACCCACTAGCGGGAGTCGGTATGAGCAGTTCTTC CASRPTSGSRYEQFF
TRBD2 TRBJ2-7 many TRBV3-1 TGTGCCAGCAGCCAAGGGGAGCGGGAGATCCTATCCTACGAGCAGTACTTC CASSQGEREILSYEQYF
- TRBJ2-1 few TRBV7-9 TGTGCCAGCAGCTTAGATCCTCTGCGGGAAGGCAATGAGCAGTTCTTC CASSLDPLREGNEQFF
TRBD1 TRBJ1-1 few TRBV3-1 TGTGCCAGCAGCCAAGTTTTGACAGGGGGCCCCACTGAAGCTTTCTTT CASSQVLTGGPTEAFF